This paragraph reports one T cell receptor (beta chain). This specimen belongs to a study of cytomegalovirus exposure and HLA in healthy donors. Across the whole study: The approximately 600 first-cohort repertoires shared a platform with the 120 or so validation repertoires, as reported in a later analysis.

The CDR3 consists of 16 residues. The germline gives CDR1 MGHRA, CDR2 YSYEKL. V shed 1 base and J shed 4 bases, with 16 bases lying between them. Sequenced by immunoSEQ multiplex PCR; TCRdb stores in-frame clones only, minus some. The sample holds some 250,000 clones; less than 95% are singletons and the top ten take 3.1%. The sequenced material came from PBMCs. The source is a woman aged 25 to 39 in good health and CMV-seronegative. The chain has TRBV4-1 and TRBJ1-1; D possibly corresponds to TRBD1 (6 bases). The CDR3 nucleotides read TGCGCCAGCAGCCAAGCAGGTTACAGGGATAGCACTGAAGCTTTCTTT. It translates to CASSQAGYRDSTEAFF.